This is a list of T cell receptor beta chains from one sample in a study of human T cells and chemical hapten exposure. TCRdb ran MiXCR on the RACE reads and lists one entry per CDR3 protein. The table has about 97,000 distinct CDR3 sequences, roughly a quarter seen once. The sample in question was whole blood, obtained in connection with sensitization to the hapten diphenylcyclopropenone (DPC). The receptors were sampled from a man aged 40-49 years with alopecia areata. Some clones in this sample may be carry-over from other donors' samples. Both conserved end residues are part of each CDR3. A D gene is named only where the DNA matches it firmly. Not all rows give a size; the values are once, few, many and, for expanded clones, a class.

D gene	V gene	J gene	clone size	CDR3 length	CDR3 DNA	CDR3 protein
.	TRBV20-1	TRBJ2-7	.	14	TGCAGTGCATTGGACCCCCTTTCCTCCTACGAGCAGTACTTC	CSALDPLSSYEQYF
TRBD1	TRBV6-2/TRBV6-3	TRBJ1-1	.	14	TGTGCCAGCAGTTACTCTGTGACAGGGGTATCAGCTTTCTTT	CASSYSVTGVSAFF
.	TRBV20-1	TRBJ2-3	few	14	TGCAGTGCTAGCGGGATACCGGGCACAGATACGCAGTATTTT	CSASGIPGTDTQYF
.	TRBV24-1	TRBJ2-1	.	13	TGTGCCACCAGTGGGTACTCCTACAATGAGCAGTTCTTC	CATSGYSYNEQFF
.	TRBV9	TRBJ2-2	few	12	TGTGCCAGCAGCCCCGCATGGGGGGAGCTGTTTTTT	CASSPAWGELFF
.	TRBV28	TRBJ2-7	.	14	TGTGCCAGCAGTTCACCGGACGGATTCTACGAGCAGTACTTC	CASSSPDGFYEQYF
TRBD1	TRBV20-1	TRBJ2-7	few	14	TGCAGTGCTACGCGACAGGGGACCGCCTACGAGCAGTACTTC	CSATRQGTAYEQYF
.	TRBV20-1	TRBJ1-5	few	14	TGCAGTGCCCCATTTTCCCGGGGCAATCAGCCCCAGCATTTT	CSAPFSRGNQPQHF
.	TRBV29-1	TRBJ2-3	many	12	TGCAGCAGCAGGGGAGGTGCAGATACGCAGTATTTT	CSSRGGADTQYF
.	TRBV5-1	TRBJ1-1	.	15	TGCGCCAGCAGCTTGGCGGCAGGGGTGAACACTGAAGCTTTCTTT	CASSLAAGVNTEAFF
.	TRBV12-3/TRBV12-4	TRBJ1-6	.	14	TGTGCCAGCAGTTTGTTCCGGTGGAATTCACCCCTCCACTTT	CASSLFRWNSPLHF
.	TRBV6-2/TRBV6-3	TRBJ2-3	.	12	TGTGCCAGCAGGGGAATTTCAGATACGCAGTATTTT	CASRGISDTQYF
TRBD2	TRBV6-5	TRBJ2-1	.	16	TGTGCCAGCAGCCAATCCCCGGGGGGGGTCGGCAATGAGCAGTTCTTC	CASSQSPGGVGNEQFF
.	TRBV20-1	TRBJ2-7	few	13	TGCAGTGCTGCCCCTGAACTAAACTACGAGCAGTACTTC	CSAAPELNYEQYF
.	TRBV12-3/TRBV12-4	TRBJ1-2	.	13	TGTGCCAGCAGTTTCGGACAAAGCGGTGGCTACACCTTC	CASSFGQSGGYTF
.	TRBV20-1	TRBJ2-6	.	14	TGCAGTGCCCCACCCTTCTCTGGGGCCAACGTCCTGACTTTC	CSAPPFSGANVLTF
.	TRBV28	TRBJ2-6	.	15	TGTGCCAGCAGACCCCAAATCTCTGGGGCCAACGTCCTGACTTTC	CASRPQISGANVLTF
.	TRBV20-1	TRBJ1-5	.	15	TGCAGTGCTAGCCATTCAATGGGGCGCAATCAGCCCCAGCATTTT	CSASHSMGRNQPQHF
TRBD2	TRBV9	TRBJ2-1	.	16	TGTGCCAGCAGCGCCAAGGGACTAGCGGGTTACAATGAGCAGTTCTTC	CASSAKGLAGYNEQFF
.	TRBV29-1	TRBJ2-5	.	11	TGCAGCGTTGTGGGGGAAGAGACCCAGTACTTC	CSVVGEETQYF
.	TRBV5-4	TRBJ2-3	.	15	TGTGCCAGCAGCTTGGACGGAACTAGCACAGATACGCAGTATTTT	CASSLDGTSTDTQYF
TRBD1	TRBV28	TRBJ2-1	few	15	TGTGCCAGCAGGTATCCCGGGACAGGGGATCATGAGCAGTTCTTC	CASRYPGTGDHEQFF
.	TRBV28	TRBJ1-2	.	13	TGTGCCAGCAGTTTAGTTGGGGGTCTCAGCTACACCTTC	CASSLVGGLSYTF
TRBD1	TRBV10-3	TRBJ1-1	few	13	TGTGCCATCAGCGAACAGGGGAAGGCTGAAGCTTTCTTT	CAISEQGKAEAFF
.	TRBV20-1	TRBJ1-1	large	16	TGCAGTGCTCCAGGAGGTCCACAGGGACTGAACACTGAAGCTTTCTTT	CSAPGGPQGLNTEAFF
TRBD2	TRBV11-2	TRBJ2-4	.	16	TGTGCCAGCAGCTTAGGTGGTAGCGGGGCTAAAAACATTCAGTACTTC	CASSLGGSGAKNIQYF
TRBD1	TRBV5-1	TRBJ2-1	.	15	TGCGCCAGCAGCTTGGACGACAGGGCCTACAATGAGCAGTTCTTC	CASSLDDRAYNEQFF
.	TRBV24-1	TRBJ2-1	.	16	TGTGCCACCAGTGATACCATGGGGGAGCGATACAATGAGCAGTTCTTC	CATSDTMGERYNEQFF
TRBD2	TRBV20-1	TRBJ2-1	few	15	TGCAGTGCTAGCTGGACTAGCAGCCACTCTAATGAGCAGTTCTTC	CSASWTSSHSNEQFF
TRBD1	TRBV6-1	TRBJ2-3	.	13	TGTGCCAGCACCTGGGACAGGACAGATACGCAGTATTTT	CASTWDRTDTQYF
TRBD2	TRBV11-3	TRBJ2-1	.	16	TGTGCCAGCAGCTCCAAACGACTAGCGGGAGTCAATGAGCAGTTCTTC	CASSSKRLAGVNEQFF
.	TRBV6-5	TRBJ2-2	.	13	TGTGCCAGCAGTTACAGGCAGGCCGGGGAGCTGTTTTTT	CASSYRQAGELFF
.	TRBV5-1	TRBJ2-6	.	18	TGCGCCAGCAGCTTGGGACGGCAGGGGCGGTCTGGGGCCAACGTCCTGACTTTC	CASSLGRQGRSGANVLTF
.	TRBV12-3/TRBV12-4	TRBJ1-1	few	15	TGTGCCAGCAGTCCAACATCTCCCGGCGGCACTGAAGCTTTCTTT	CASSPTSPGGTEAFF
.	TRBV7-2	TRBJ2-1	.	12	TGTGCCAGCAGCTTCTCTTACGGTGAGCAGTTCTTC	CASSFSYGEQFF
TRBD1	TRBV28	TRBJ1-1	.	13	TGTGCCAGCAGCATCTGGACAGGGGAAGAAGCTTTCTTT	CASSIWTGEEAFF
TRBD1	TRBV28	TRBJ2-7	.	14	TGTGCCAGCACCCTTCGGGACAGGGCCTACGAGCAGTACTTC	CASTLRDRAYEQYF
TRBD2	TRBV7-9	TRBJ2-1	few	16	TGTGCCAGCAGCTTCCGGTGGGAGGGCCTTTGGAATGAGCAGTTCTTC	CASSFRWEGLWNEQFF
.	TRBV12-3/TRBV12-4	TRBJ2-1	once	11	TGTGCCAGCACGAGGGGGAATGAGCAGTTCTTC	CASTRGNEQFF
.	TRBV7-9	TRBJ2-1	.	15	TGTGCCAGCAGCTTAGCGGATAGGTCGGGCGGTGAGCAGTTCTTC	CASSLADRSGGEQFF
.	TRBV6-6	TRBJ1-4	.	14	TGTGCCAGCAGTTACACAGGGTCTAATGAAAAACTGTTTTTT	CASSYTGSNEKLFF
TRBD1	TRBV20-1	TRBJ1-5	.	15	TGCAGTGCTAGACAGACAGGGGGCGCGGGTCAGCCCCAGCATTTT	CSARQTGGAGQPQHF
TRBD2	TRBV6-2/TRBV6-3	TRBJ2-1	.	14	TGTGCCAGCAGTTCCGCTAGCGGGAGTAGTGAGCAGTTCTTC	CASSSASGSSEQFF
TRBD1	TRBV20-1	TRBJ2-2	.	14	TGCAGTGGACGGCGGGACAGGGACACCGGGGAGCTGTTTTTT	CSGRRDRDTGELFF
.	TRBV7-9	TRBJ1-1	.	14	TGTGCCAGCAGCTTAGTGGAGTTTGGCACTGAAGCTTTCTTT	CASSLVEFGTEAFF
.	TRBV11-2	TRBJ2-6	few	15	TGTGCCAGCAGCTCGACGAGCTCTGGGGCCAACGTCCTGACTTTC	CASSSTSSGANVLTF
TRBD1	TRBV30	TRBJ2-3	few	15	TGTGCCTGGAGTTTCGGGACAGGGGGCACAGATACGCAGTATTTT	CAWSFGTGGTDTQYF
.	TRBV5-1	TRBJ1-4	.	15	TGCGCCAGCAGTTTGACAGGACTGGAGGGTGAAAAACTGTTTTTT	CASSLTGLEGEKLFF
TRBD1	TRBV19	TRBJ1-5	.	14	TGTGCCAGTAGACGGACAGGGTCCGGGCAGCCCCAGCATTTT	CASRRTGSGQPQHF
.	TRBV7-6	TRBJ2-2	.	13	TGTGCCAGCAGCTCTCGGACAGCCGGGGAGCTGTTTTTT	CASSSRTAGELFF
TRBD1	TRBV7-2	TRBJ2-7	few	15	TGTGCCAGCAGCATGGGAGACAGGGCCAGGGACGAGCAGTACTTC	CASSMGDRARDEQYF
.	TRBV5-1	TRBJ1-1	.	13	TGCGCCAGCAGCCTAGCGGGCTTCACTGAAGCTTTCTTT	CASSLAGFTEAFF
TRBD2	TRBV3-1	TRBJ2-7	.	16	TGTGCCAGCAGCCAACAGACCGGGACTAGCGCAGGCGAGCAGTACTTC	CASSQQTGTSAGEQYF
.	TRBV12-3/TRBV12-4	TRBJ2-2	.	15	TGTGCCAGCAGCCCTCCCCAGCCGAACACCGGGGAGCTGTTTTTT	CASSPPQPNTGELFF
.	TRBV4-2	TRBJ1-2	.	15	TGTGCCAGCAGCCAAGATGACGGGCTTGGCTATGGCTACACCTTC	CASSQDDGLGYGYTF
TRBD1	TRBV7-9	TRBJ2-2	few	13	TGTGCCAGCAGTACAGGGGGCTACGGGGAGCTGTTTTTT	CASSTGGYGELFF
.	TRBV4-1	TRBJ2-3	.	13	TGCGCCAGCAGCCAATTGAGCGGTCATACGCAGTATTTT	CASSQLSGHTQYF
.	TRBV9	TRBJ1-1	.	14	TGTGCCAGCAGCTCCTCTGGGCAGCTTACTGAAGCTTTCTTT	CASSSSGQLTEAFF
.	TRBV27	TRBJ2-7	.	12	TGTGCCAGCGGAGCACTAACTACCGAGCAGTACTTC	CASGALTTEQYF